Given below is one TCR beta chain in context. The antigen remains unidentified. This specimen comes from a study of T-cell memory formation after mild COVID-19. TCRdb analysed the 5' RACE reads with MiXCR anew, one entry per CDR3 protein. The data contain some 330,000 distinct CDR3 sequences, roughly 21% of them singletons. V dropped 4 bases and J dropped 0 bases, with 19 bases sitting between them. Germline V gene data show CDR1 as MGHRA and CDR2 as YSYEKL. The CDR3 is 17 residues long. General study results and limits: From day 15 to 85, contracting clones were balanced between CD4 and CD8, whereas later expanders leaned toward CD4+.

The V call is TRBV4-1, the J call TRBJ2-7; D perhaps matches TRBD1 (6 bases). This receptor was taken from an adult woman who had mild COVID-19 (a few samples of this study predate the infection). Cell type and time point are not known. The source material was PBMCs or a T cell subset sorted from them (not recorded which). The CDR3 loop reads CASSLLMGQRSSYEQYF. CDR3 coding DNA: TGCGCCAGCAGCCTACTCATGGGACAAAGAAGCTCCTACGAGCAGTACTTC.